The entry below describes one TCR beta chain. The CDR3 is made up of 16 amino acids. Germline V gene sequence: CDR1 SEHNR, CDR2 FQNEAQ (reference sequence). The V gene end was trimmed by 5 bases and the J gene end by 3 bases; junction bases not matched to a gene: 9. This sample was included in a study of blood T cell repertoires in COVID-19. Using immunoSEQ multiplex PCR, the repertoire was profiled, and TCRdb retains in-frame clones only, with some absent. The data contain 35,000 to 45,000 clones, approximately 91% of them singletons. The receptor was derived from a human donor in a cohort sampled during active COVID-19. V gene TRBV7-9 combines with J gene TRBJ2-1; TRBD2 aligns across 8 bases. Sequencing input: peripheral blood. This CDR3 reads CASSPGGAKVYNEQFF. Written as DNA, the CDR3 is TGTGCCAGCAGCCCGGGGGGGGCGAAGGTCTACAATGAGCAGTTCTTC. The full variable domain, in which reference TRBV7-9 and TRBJ2-1 provide the parts outside the CDR3, is DTGVSQNPRHKITKRGQNVTFRCDPISEHNRLYWYRQTLGQGPEFLTYFQNEAQLEKSRLLSDRFSAERPKGSFSTLEIQRTEQGDSAMYLCASSPGGAKVYNEQFFGPGTRLTVL.